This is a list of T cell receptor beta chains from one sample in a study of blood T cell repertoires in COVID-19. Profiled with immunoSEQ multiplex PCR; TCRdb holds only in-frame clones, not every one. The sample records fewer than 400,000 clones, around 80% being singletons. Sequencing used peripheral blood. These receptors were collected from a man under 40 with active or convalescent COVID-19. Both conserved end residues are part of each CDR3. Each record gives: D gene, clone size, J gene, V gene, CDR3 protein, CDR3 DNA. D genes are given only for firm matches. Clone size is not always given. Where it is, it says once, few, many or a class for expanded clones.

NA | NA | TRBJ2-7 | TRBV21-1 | CASSIGGQCQRENEQYF | TGTGCCAGCAGCATCGGAGGCCAGTGTCAGAGGGAGAACGAGCAGTACTTC
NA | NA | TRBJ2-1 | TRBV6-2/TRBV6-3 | CASSKGLPNEEQFF | TGTGCCAGCAGTAAGGGACTTCCTAATGAGGAGCAGTTCTTC
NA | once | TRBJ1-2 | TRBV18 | CASSPSTGGGYGYTF | TGTGCCAGCTCACCGTCTACCGGGGGGGGATATGGCTACACCTTC
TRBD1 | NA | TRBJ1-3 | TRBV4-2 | CASSQDEGATVRGGNTIYF | TGTGCCAGCAGCCAAGATGAGGGGGCGACGGTCAGAGGAGGAAACACCATATATTTT
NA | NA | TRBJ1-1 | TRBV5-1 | CASRQGDGTEAFF | TGCGCCAGCAGACAGGGAGACGGCACTGAAGCTTTCTTT
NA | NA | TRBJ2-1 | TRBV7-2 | CASSLARGSYNEQFF | TGTGCCAGCAGCCTCGCACGGGGTTCCTACAATGAGCAGTTCTTC
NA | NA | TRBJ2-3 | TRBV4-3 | CASSQDGSTDTQYF | TGCGCCAGCAGCCAAGACGGTAGCACAGATACGCAGTATTTT
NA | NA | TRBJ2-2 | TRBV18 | CASSPGGSGELFF | TGTGCCAGCTCACCGGGAGGTTCCGGGGAGCTGTTTTTT
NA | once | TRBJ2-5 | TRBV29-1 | CSVEDRGFQYF | TGCAGCGTTGAAGATCGCGGGTTCCAGTACTTC
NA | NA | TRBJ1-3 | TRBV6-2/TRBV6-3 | CASSATVGNTIYF | TGTGCCAGCAGTGCTACTGTGGGAAACACCATATATTTT
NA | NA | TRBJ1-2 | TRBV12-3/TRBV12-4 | CASSISRSYGYTF | TGTGCCAGCAGTATATCAAGGAGCTATGGCTACACCTTC
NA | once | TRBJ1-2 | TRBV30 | CAWSPSLYGYTF | TGTGCCTGGAGCCCTTCCTTATATGGCTACACCTTC
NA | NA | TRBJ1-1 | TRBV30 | CAWKLSNTEAFF | TGTGCCTGGAAGCTTTCGAACACTGAAGCTTTCTTT
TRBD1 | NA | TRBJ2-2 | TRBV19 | CASTPTGVTGELFF | TGTGCCAGTACTCCGACAGGGGTCACCGGGGAGCTGTTTTTT
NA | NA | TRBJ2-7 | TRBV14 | CASSQFRGSYEQYF | TGTGCCAGCAGCCAATTCCGGGGATCCTACGAGCAGTACTTC
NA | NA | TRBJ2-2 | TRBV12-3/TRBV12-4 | CASTYGGELFF | TGTGCCAGCACCTACGGCGGGGAGCTGTTTTTT
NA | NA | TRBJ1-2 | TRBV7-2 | CASSSSGGYTF | TGTGCCAGCAGCTCGAGCGGGGGCTACACCTTC
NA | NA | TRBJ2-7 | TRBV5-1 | CASSRGQFFSYEQYF | TGCGCCAGCAGTCGAGGACAGTTTTTCTCCTACGAGCAGTACTTC
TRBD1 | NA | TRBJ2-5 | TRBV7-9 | CASSLGTVKHGQETQYF | TGTGCCAGCAGCCTCGGGACAGTGAAGCATGGACAAGAGACCCAGTACTTC
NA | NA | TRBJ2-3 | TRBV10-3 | CAITKGVTDTQYF | TGTGCCATCACCAAGGGAGTAACAGATACGCAGTATTTT
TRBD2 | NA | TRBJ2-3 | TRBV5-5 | CASSQGLVPTDTQYF | TGTGCCAGCAGCCAGGGACTAGTCCCCACAGATACGCAGTATTTT
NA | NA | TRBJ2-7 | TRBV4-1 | CASSQDSTGLAREQYF | TGCGCCAGCAGCCAAGATTCCACGGGCCTAGCGAGAGAGCAGTACTTC